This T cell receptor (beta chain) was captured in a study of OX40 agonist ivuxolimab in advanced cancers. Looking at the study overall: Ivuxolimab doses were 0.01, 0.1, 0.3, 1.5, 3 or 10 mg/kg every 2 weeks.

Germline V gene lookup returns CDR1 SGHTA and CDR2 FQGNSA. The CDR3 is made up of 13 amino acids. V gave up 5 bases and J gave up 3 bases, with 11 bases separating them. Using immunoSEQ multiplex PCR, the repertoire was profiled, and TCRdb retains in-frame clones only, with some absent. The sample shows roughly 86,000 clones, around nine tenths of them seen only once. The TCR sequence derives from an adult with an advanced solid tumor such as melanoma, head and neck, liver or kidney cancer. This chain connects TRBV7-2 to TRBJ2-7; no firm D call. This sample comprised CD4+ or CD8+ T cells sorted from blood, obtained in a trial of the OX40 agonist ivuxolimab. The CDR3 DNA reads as TGTGCCAGCAGCCTCCCCCACAGCTACGAGCAGTACTTC. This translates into CASSLPHSYEQYF.